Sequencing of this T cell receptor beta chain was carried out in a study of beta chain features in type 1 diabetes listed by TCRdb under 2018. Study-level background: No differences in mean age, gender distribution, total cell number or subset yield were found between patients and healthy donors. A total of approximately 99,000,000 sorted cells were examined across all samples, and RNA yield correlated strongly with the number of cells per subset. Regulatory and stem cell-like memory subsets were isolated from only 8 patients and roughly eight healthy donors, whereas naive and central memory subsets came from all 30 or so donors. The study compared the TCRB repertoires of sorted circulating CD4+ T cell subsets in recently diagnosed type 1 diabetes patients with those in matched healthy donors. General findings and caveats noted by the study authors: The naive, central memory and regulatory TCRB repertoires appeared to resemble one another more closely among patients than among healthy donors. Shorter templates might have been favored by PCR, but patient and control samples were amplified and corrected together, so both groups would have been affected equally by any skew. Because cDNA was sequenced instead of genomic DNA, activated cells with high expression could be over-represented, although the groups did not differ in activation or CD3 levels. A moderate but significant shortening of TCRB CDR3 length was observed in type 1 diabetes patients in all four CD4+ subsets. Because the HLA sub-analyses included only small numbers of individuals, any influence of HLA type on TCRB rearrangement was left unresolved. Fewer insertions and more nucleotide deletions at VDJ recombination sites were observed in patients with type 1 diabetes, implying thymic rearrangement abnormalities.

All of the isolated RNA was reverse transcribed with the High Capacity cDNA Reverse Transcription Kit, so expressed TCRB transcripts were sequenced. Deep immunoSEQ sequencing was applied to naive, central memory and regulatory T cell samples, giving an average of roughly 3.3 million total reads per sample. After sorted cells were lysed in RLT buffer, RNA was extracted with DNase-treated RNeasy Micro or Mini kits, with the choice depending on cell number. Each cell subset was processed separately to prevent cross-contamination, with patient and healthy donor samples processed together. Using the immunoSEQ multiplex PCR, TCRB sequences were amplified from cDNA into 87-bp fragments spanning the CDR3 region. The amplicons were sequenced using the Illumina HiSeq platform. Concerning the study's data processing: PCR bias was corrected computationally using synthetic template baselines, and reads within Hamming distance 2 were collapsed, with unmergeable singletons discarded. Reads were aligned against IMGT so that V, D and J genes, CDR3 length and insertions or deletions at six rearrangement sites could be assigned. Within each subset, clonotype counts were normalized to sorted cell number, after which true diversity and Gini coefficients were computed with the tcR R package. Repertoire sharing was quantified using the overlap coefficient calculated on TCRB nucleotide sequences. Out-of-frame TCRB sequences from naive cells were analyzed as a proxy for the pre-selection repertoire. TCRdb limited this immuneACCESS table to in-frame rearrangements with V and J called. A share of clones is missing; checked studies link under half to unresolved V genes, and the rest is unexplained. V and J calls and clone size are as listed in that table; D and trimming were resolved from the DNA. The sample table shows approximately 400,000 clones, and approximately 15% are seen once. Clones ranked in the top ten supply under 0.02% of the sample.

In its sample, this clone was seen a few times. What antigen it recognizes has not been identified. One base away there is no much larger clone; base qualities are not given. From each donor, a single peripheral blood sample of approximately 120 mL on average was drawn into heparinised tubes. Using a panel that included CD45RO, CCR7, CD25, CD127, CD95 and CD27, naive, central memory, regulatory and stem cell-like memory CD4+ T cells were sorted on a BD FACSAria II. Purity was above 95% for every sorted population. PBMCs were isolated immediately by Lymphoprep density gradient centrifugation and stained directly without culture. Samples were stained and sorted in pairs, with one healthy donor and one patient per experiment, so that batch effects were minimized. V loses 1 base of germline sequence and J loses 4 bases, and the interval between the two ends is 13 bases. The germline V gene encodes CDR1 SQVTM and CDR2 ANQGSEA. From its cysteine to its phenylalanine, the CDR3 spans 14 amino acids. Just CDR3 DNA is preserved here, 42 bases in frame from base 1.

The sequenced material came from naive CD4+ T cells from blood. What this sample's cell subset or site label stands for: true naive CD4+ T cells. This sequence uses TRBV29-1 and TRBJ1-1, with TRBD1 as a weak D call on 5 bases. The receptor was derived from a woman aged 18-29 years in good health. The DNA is TGCAGCGTTGAAGCTCGGATGGGGGGCACTGAAGCTTTCTTT. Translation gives CSVEARMGGTEAFF.